Below, 14 T cell receptor beta chains from the same sample are listed, as sequenced in a study of T cell clonality in common variable immunodeficiency (dated by TCRdb to between 2014 and 2016). The method was the immunoSEQ multiplex PCR assay. Sourced from immuneACCESS, this table was stored by TCRdb with only in-frame sequences that have V and J called. A share of the clones is absent; for the studies checked, an unresolved V gene accounts for under half, and the remainder has no known explanation. With about 35,000 clones recorded, this sample contains no clone counted only once. The top ten clones comprise roughly 8.9% of the sample. The specimen sequenced was peripheral blood mononuclear cells. These receptors were obtained from a person between 18 and 70 years old in good health.

A few counts support this clone. A read error may produce the germline difference seen at one junction end. The sequenced fragment ends 3 residues before the CDR3 boundary, so the rest is inferred from the germline J gene. The V call is TRBV7-7, the J call TRBJ2-1; 10 bases are a match to TRBD2. The germline CDR1 and CDR2 sequences are SSHAT and FNYEAQ (reference sequence). This CDR3 is 15 amino acids long. The CDR3 sequence is CASSLGRAGGNEQFF. Partial CDR3 DNA: TGTGCTAGCAGCCTGGGACGAGCGGGAGGGAATGAG.

This clone was recorded many times. The read finishes 3 residues shy of the CDR3 end, and the germline J gene is used to complete it. The gene calls are TRBV12-3 or TRBV12-4 and TRBJ2-1; 14 bases align to TRBD2. This CDR3 comprises 15 residues. The V gene end was trimmed by 5 bases and the J gene end by 8 bases; junction bases not matched to a gene: 5. This CDR3 is CASSPTSGRAHEQFF. CDR3 DNA, as far as it was read: TGTGCCAGCAGTCCGACTAGCGGGAGGGCCCATGAG.

This clone was picked up many times. The CDR3 is cut off 3 residues early in the read; its end comes from the germline J gene. The chain combines TRBV30 with TRBJ1-2; D is possibly TRBD1 (6 bases). CDR3 length: 13 residues. Germline V gene sequence: CDR1 GTSNPN, CDR2 SVGIG (reference sequence). Trimming cost V 7 bases and J 6 bases, with 18 bases left between them. CDR3 DNA (partial): TGTGCCTCAATTACAGGGTCCGGGGATGGC. Translated, it gives CASITGSGDG. The CDR3 in its entirety is CASITGSGDGYTF. The whole variable domain, filled in from reference TRBV30 and TRBJ1-2, reads SQTIHQWPATLVQPVGSPLSLECTVEGTSNPNLYWYRQAAGRGLQLLFYSVGIGQISSEVPQNLSASRPQDRQFILSSKKLLLSDSGFYLCASITGSGDGYTFGSGTRLTVV.

The CDR3 sequence: CSASGVGGRRGDYNEQFF. CDR3 bases read: TGCAGTGCTAGTGGGGTAGGTGGGAGGCGGGGCGATTACAATGAG. The J gene is TRBJ2-1, the V gene TRBV20-1; a possible D gene is TRBD2 (6 bases). The read stops 3 residues short of the end of the CDR3; the missing end is completed from the germline J gene. V lost 3 bases to trimming and J lost 4 bases, with 25 bases between them. The germline gives CDR1 DFQATT, CDR2 SNEGSKA (reference sequence). The CDR3 runs 18 residues.

The sample holds many counts of this clone. The sequenced CDR3 bases are TGCGCCAGCAGTGAAATCGTATTAGGCGGGGGGCCCCAAGAGACC. Translating gives CASSEIVLGGGPQET. The CDR3 in its entirety is CASSEIVLGGGPQETQYF. This sequence joins TRBV10-1 and TRBJ2-5, with 8 nucleotides matching TRBD2. The read terminates 3 residues before the CDR3 end, so the remaining end is supplied by the germline J gene. V trimming: 3 bases; J trimming: 1 base; junction bases outside the gene matches: 13. From germline, CDR1 is WNHNN and CDR2 SYGVQD (reference sequence). The CDR3 totals 18 residues.

This clone has ten or more counts. The missing CDR3 end, 3 residues past where the read stops, is filled in from the germline J gene. The genes are TRBV24-1 and TRBJ2-3; D not certain. The V gene's germline CDR1 is KGHDR and CDR2 SFDVKD. This CDR3 spans 12 amino acids. The sequenced CDR3 bases are TGTGCCACCAGTGATTTGTTACTAACG. This sequence encodes CATSDLLLT. The CDR3 reads in full as CATSDLLLTQYF.

This clone was seen ten or more times. The CDR3 end lies 3 residues beyond the end of the read and is filled in from the germline J gene. The V call is TRBV7-9, the J call TRBJ1-2; no clear D gene. This CDR3 contains 13 residues. CDR1 and CDR2 from the germline V gene are SEHNR and FQNEAQ (reference sequence). The CDR3 bases that were read are TGTGCCAGCAGCTTCCCAGGAAGTAGGGGC. Encoded protein: CASSFPGSRG. In full, the CDR3 is CASSFPGSRGYTF.

This clone was observed a few times. The read falls 3 residues short of the CDR3 end, and the missing part is taken from the germline J gene. The chain recombines TRBV2 with TRBJ1-1; possibly TRBD1 for D (5 bases). Germline V CDR1 and CDR2: SNHLY, FYNNEI. V lost 1 base, J lost 5 bases, and 14 bases lay in between. This CDR3 region has 15 residues. This CDR3 is CASSEGGEGRTEAFF. The CDR3 DNA, read in part, is TGTGCCAGCAGTGAAGGGGGGGAGGGTCGGACTGAA.

This clone has a count of ten or more. Coverage ceases 3 residues before the CDR3 finishes, and the germline J gene fills in the end. The chain joins TRBV12-3 or TRBV12-4 to TRBJ1-1, with D hard to call. The V end lost 3 bases, the J end lost 0 bases, and 8 bases lay between the germline ends. The CDR3 extends over 14 amino acids. The part of the CDR3 DNA that was read is TGTGCCAGCAGTTTTGGAGGGTTGAACACTGAA. The encoded protein is CASSFGGLNTE. The full CDR3 protein reads CASSFGGLNTEAFF.

This clone was picked up a small number of times. The CDR3 is cut off 3 residues early in the read; its end comes from the germline J gene. V usage is TRBV29-1 and J usage is TRBJ2-7, with TRBD2 as a possible D gene (6 bases). The CDR3 contains 13 residues. Germline V gene lookup returns CDR1 SQVTM and CDR2 ANQGSEA. With 6 bases removed from V and 6 bases from J, the gap between germline ends came to 18 bases. The sequenced part of the CDR3 DNA is TGCAGCGTAACTGGCGGGAATCCGCCCGAG. Its protein is CSVTGGNPPE. In full, the CDR3 reads CSVTGGNPPEQYF.

In this sample, this clone turned up many times. The sequence runs out 3 residues before the end of the CDR3; the remainder is reconstructed from the germline J gene. The chain recombines TRBV20-1 with TRBJ2-1, with 13 nucleotides matching TRBD2. After removal of 0 bases from V and 8 bases from J, the junction contained 4 bases not matched to a gene. CDR3 length equals 15 residues. The V gene's germline CDR1 is DFQATT and CDR2 SNEGSKA (reference sequence). The CDR3 bases that were read are TGCAGTGCTAGAGATGTCGGACTAGCGGGAGATGAG. Protein sequence: CSARDVGLAGDE. The whole CDR3 region reads CSARDVGLAGDEQFF.

This clone was seen at least ten times. The CDR3 extends 3 residues past the end of the read, so its final part is completed from the germline J gene. V and J are TRBV5-5 and TRBJ2-7, with TRBD1 matching over 10 bases. Germline V gene data show CDR1 as SGHKS and CDR2 as YYEKEE (reference sequence). The CDR3 runs 14 residues. The V segment lost 3 bases and the J segment 2 bases; nucleotides outside the gene matches: 2. The CDR3 spells CASSWGQGTYEQYF. The CDR3 bases that were read are TGTGCCAGCAGCTGGGGACAGGGGACCTACGAG.

This clone was recorded at least ten times. Read sequence stops 3 residues before the CDR3 end, and the germline J gene provides the missing end. This chain joins TRBV18 and TRBJ2-7; D possibly corresponds to TRBD1 (5 bases). Germline V gives CDR1 KGHSH, CDR2 LQKENI. V lost 2 bases and J 0 bases, leaving 17 bases between the germline ends. The CDR3 consists of 17 residues. The CDR3: CASSPGVGRASSYEQYF. The CDR3 bases that were read are TGTGCCAGCTCACCAGGTGTTGGCAGGGCAAGCTCCTACGAG.

Note on this clone: The CDR3 goes on 3 residues after the read ends, and that part is filled in from the germline J gene. The rearrangement links TRBV7-3 to TRBJ2-2, with 8 bases identical to TRBD1. CDR3 size: 14 residues. Germline V lookup: CDR1 SGHTA, CDR2 FQGTGA. CDR3 DNA, as far as it was read: TGTGCCAGCAGACTGGCAGGGGGCACTTCACCG. This codes for CASRLAGGTSP. The whole CDR3 sequence reads CASRLAGGTSPLFF. Full variable domain (rest looked up from reference TRBV7-3 and TRBJ2-2): GAGVSQTPSNKVTEKGKYVELRCDPISGHTALYWYRQSLGQGPEFLIYFQGTGAADDSGLPNDRFFAVRPEGSVSTLKIQRTERGDSAVYLCASRLAGGTSPLFFGEGSRLTVL.